Sequencing of this TCR beta chain was carried out in a study of Graves' ophthalmopathy and Graves' hyperthyroidism. Study-level findings and limits: The model's prediction of ophthalmopathy progression had 65% to 71% sensitivity and 72% to 85% specificity. Blood also held most thyroid clonotypes expanded above 0.001 frequency.

As concerns this clonotype: Antigen specificity is unknown.

The authors diagnosed from clinical symptoms, serum thyroxine, TRAb, thyroid ultrasound and orbital computed tomography. The CDR3 is made up of 13 amino acids. CDR1 and CDR2 (germline): LGHDT, YNNKEL (reference sequence). Trimming removed 1 base from V and 2 bases from J, with 6 bases in between. TCR beta CDR3 regions were amplified from RNA transcripts. The workflow started with a first-round RT-PCR run with HTBI primers and then moved on to a second-round multiplex PCR. TCRdb re-called the multiplex PCR reads with MiXCR, one entry per CDR3 protein. The table lists hundreds of thousands of distinct CDR3 sequences, around 21% of them singletons, with 2.5% to 3.5% in the top ten.

The V gene is TRBV3-1, the J gene TRBJ2-7; D gene ambiguous. The sequenced material came from peripheral blood. The TCR was taken from a woman aged 18-29 years with stable Graves' hyperthyroidism. The CDR3 loop reads CASSQGETYEQYF. DNA of the CDR3: TGTGCCAGCAGCCAAGGCGAGACCTACGAGCAGTACTTC.